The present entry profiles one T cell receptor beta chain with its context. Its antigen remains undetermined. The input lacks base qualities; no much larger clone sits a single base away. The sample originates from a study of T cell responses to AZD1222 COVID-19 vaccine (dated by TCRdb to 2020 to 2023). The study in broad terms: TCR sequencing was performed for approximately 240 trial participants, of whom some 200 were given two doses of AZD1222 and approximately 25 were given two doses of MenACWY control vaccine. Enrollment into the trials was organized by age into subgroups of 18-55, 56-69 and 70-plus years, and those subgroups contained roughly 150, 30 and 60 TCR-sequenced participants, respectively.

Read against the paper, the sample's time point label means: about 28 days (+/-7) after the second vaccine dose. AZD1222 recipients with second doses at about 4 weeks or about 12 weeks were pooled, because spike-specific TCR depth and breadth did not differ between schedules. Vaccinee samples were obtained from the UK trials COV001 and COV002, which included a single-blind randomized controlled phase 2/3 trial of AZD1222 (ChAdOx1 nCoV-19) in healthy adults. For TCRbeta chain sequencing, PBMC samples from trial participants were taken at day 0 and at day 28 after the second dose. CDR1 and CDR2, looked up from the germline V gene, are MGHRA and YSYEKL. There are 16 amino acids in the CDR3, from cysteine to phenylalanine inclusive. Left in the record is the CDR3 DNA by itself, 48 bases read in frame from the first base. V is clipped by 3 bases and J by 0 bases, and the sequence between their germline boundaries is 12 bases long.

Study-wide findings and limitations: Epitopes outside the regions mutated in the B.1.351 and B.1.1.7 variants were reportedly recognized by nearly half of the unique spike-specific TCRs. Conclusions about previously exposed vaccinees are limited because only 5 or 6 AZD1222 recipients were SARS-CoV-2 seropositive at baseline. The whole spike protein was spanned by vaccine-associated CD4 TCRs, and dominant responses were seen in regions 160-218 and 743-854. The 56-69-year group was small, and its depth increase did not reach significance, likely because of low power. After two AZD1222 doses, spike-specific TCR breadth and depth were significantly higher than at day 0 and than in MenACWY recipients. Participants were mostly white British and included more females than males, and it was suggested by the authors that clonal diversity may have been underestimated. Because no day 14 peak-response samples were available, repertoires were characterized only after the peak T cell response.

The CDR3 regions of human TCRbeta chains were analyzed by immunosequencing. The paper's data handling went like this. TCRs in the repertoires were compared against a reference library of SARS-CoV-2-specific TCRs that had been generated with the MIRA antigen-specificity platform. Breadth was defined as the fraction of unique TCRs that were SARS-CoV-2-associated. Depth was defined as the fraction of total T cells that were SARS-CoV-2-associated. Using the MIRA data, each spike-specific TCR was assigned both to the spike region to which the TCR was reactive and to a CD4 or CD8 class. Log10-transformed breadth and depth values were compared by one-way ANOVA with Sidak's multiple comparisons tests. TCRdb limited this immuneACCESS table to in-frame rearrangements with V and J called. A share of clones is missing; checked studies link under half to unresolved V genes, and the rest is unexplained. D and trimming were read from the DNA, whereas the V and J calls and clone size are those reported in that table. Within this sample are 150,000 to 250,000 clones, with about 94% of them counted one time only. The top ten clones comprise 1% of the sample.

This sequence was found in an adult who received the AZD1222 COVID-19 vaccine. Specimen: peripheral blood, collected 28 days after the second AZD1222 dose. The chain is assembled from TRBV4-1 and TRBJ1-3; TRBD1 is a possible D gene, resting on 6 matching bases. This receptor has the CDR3 CASSQNRDVSGNTIYF. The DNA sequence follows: TGCGCCAGCAGCCAGAACAGGGACGTCTCTGGAAACACCATATATTTT.